This T cell receptor (beta chain) was captured by sequencing in a study of OX40 agonist ivuxolimab in advanced cancers. General observations from the study: CD4+ and CD8+ blood T cells expanded clonally by week 6 at 0.1 to 3.0 mg/kg.

As for this clone: As yet, its antigen is unknown.

Method: immunoSEQ multiplex PCR; TCRdb's copy keeps in-frame clones and lacks some. The data contain over 55,000 clones, about 89% of them seen just once; the ten biggest clones take up 3.8%. The TCR comes from an adult with an advanced solid tumor such as melanoma, head and neck, liver or kidney cancer. The input for sequencing was CD4+ or CD8+ T cells sorted from blood, taken in a trial of the OX40 agonist ivuxolimab.

Written as DNA, the CDR3 is TGTGCCAGTAGTATAGGGTTCGGGGAGCTGTTTTTT. It translates to CASSIGFGELFF. The chain is built from TRBV19 and TRBJ2-2; D remains ambiguous. Trimming shortened V by 1 base and J by 7 bases, and 4 bases separated the two germline ends. This CDR3 is 12 amino acids long. Germline V gene lookup returns CDR1 LNHDA and CDR2 SQIVND (reference sequence).